This T cell receptor beta chain was documented in a study of blood T cell repertoires in COVID-19. Sequencing used immunoSEQ multiplex PCR; TCRdb keeps in-frame clones, though not all of them. Of about 140,000 clones in the sample, roughly four fifths were seen once. V shed 3 bases and J 0 bases; nucleotides not matched to a gene: 4. CDR1 is SGHNT and CDR2 is YENEEA in the germline V gene. The length of the CDR3 is 16 residues. The chain recombines TRBV11-3 with TRBJ2-3; 9 bases match TRBD2. The receptor was derived from a human donor in a cohort sampled during active COVID-19. What was sequenced was peripheral blood. The CDR3 loop is CASSFSTSGSTDTQYF. The CDR3, as DNA: TGTGCCAGCAGCTTTAGTACTAGCGGGAGCACAGATACGCAGTATTTT.